The entry below gives a single T cell receptor (beta chain) sequence along with its context. The target antigen is unknown. Sequenced by immunoSEQ multiplex PCR; TCRdb stores in-frame clones only, minus some. The sample has 150,000 to 200,000 clones; 88% are singletons. The sample originates from a study of lymphopenia after photon versus proton radiotherapy. Study-level findings and limits: Oligoclonal CD8+ Temra expansion after nadir drove photon patients' diversity drop. Proton therapy kept repertoires fairly stable, unlike photons, which gained effector/memory cells. Only patients who died were analyzed for survival; proton advantage is unproven. Larger post-nadir TCR diversity loss correlated inversely with survival in deceased patients.

Germline CDR1 is SGHTA and CDR2 is FQGTGA. The germline V and J ends were trimmed by 3 bases and 2 bases, with 9 bases remaining between them. CDR3 length: 14 amino acids. The rearrangement joins TRBV7-3 to TRBJ2-3; the D gene is possibly TRBD1 (5 bases). The clonotype was recovered from a man aged 50-59 years with gastric cancer. The source was peripheral blood, collected from a patient treated with photon-based radiotherapy. CDR3 DNA sequence: TGTGCCAGCAGCTTGGGGCGGTACACAGATACGCAGTATTTT. Amino acids: CASSLGRYTDTQYF.